The 32 T cell receptor beta chains below were found in one sample sequenced in a study of T cell clonotyping in hematopoietic cell transplantation. Time point meaning: recipient sample about 28 days before transplant, after cytoreduction. Libraries were prepared by immunoSEQ multiplex PCR; TCRdb keeps only in-frame clonotypes and omits some of them. The sample records around 25,000 clones, 75% to 85% being singletons. Sequencing used peripheral blood mononuclear cells, obtained before stem cell transplant. The source of these receptors is a woman aged 60-70 years with acute myeloid leukemia. Some clones in this sample may be carry-over from other donors' samples.

The rearrangement links TRBV7-2 to TRBJ2-7, with D hard to call. CDR1 is SGHTA and CDR2 is FQGNSA in the germline V gene. V was trimmed by 4 bases and J by 2 bases, leaving 12 bases between them. The CDR3 spans 14 residues. The CDR3 coding sequence is TGTGCCAGCAGCTCAGACCGCCTTACCTACGAGCAGTACTTC. Residues: CASSSDRLTYEQYF.

The chain combines TRBV7-2 with TRBJ1-2; 10 nucleotides match TRBD1. Germline V CDR1 and CDR2: SGHTA, FQGNSA. Losses at the gene ends were 5 bases for V and 4 bases for J; bases not matched to a gene: 10. The CDR3 sequence is 16 residues long. The CDR3 reads CASSVDRGPPLYGYTF. In DNA, the CDR3 is TGTGCCAGCAGCGTTGACAGGGGGCCCCCCCTCTATGGCTACACCTTC.

CDR3 region: CASSAGQKNEQYF. The CDR3 DNA follows: TGTGCCAGCAGCGCGGGACAGAAGAACGAGCAGTACTTC. This chain joins TRBV9 and TRBJ2-7; 7 nucleotides align to TRBD1. With V trimmed by 3 bases and J by 5 bases, 5 bases remained unmatched. Germline V gene lookup returns CDR1 SGDLS and CDR2 YYNGEE. The CDR3 extends over 13 amino acids.

The chain is built from TRBV19 and TRBJ1-1; D remains unclear. Germline V gene data show CDR1 as LNHDA and CDR2 as SQIVND (reference sequence). The CDR3 sequence is 14 residues long. Trimming stripped 2 bases from V and 3 bases from J, with 10 bases between. The CDR3 protein is CASSIRAGDTEAFF. Here the CDR3 DNA reads TGTGCCAGTAGTATAAGGGCCGGAGACACTGAAGCTTTCTTT.

V and J are TRBV28 and TRBJ2-7, with D perhaps assigned TRBD1 or TRBD2 (5 bases each). V shed 5 bases and J shed 2 bases, with 13 bases lying between them. The CDR3 is 14 amino acids. CDR1 MDHEN and CDR2 SYDVKM come from the germline V gene. The CDR3 spells CASSPAGTTYEQYF. CDR3 DNA sequence: TGTGCCAGCAGTCCTGCAGGGACCACCTACGAGCAGTACTTC.

The chain recombines TRBV4-3 with TRBJ2-1, with 14 nucleotides matching TRBD2. The V gene's germline CDR1 is LGHNA and CDR2 YSLEER. V dropped 3 bases and J dropped 8; count of bases not matched to a gene: 3. The CDR3 spans 15 residues. CDR3 loop: CASSHGTSGSDEQFF. CDR3 nucleotide sequence: TGCGCCAGCAGCCACGGGACTAGCGGGAGTGATGAGCAGTTCTTC.

V usage is TRBV6-6 and J usage is TRBJ1-1, with TRBD1 as a possible D gene (6 bases). V lost 5 bases and J lost 0, with 13 bases in between. This CDR3 is built from 15 residues. Germline V gives CDR1 MNHNY, CDR2 SVGAGI (reference sequence). The CDR3 sequence: CASSPPDSLNTEAFF. CDR3 nucleotides: TGTGCCAGCAGTCCACCGGACAGTTTGAACACTGAAGCTTTCTTT.

The V call is TRBV27, the J call TRBJ1-4; D remains ambiguous. The germline V and J ends were trimmed by 6 bases and 0 bases, with 8 bases remaining between them. The CDR3 covers 14 residues. In germline, CDR1 is MNHEY, CDR2 SMNVEV (reference sequence). This chain's CDR3 is CASSIDATNEKLFF. CDR3 DNA sequence: TGTGCCAGCAGCATTGACGCAACTAATGAAAAACTGTTTTTT.

This CDR3 reads CASSELRGGNTEAFF. The CDR3 bases are TGTGCCAGCAGTGAACTGAGGGGCGGGAACACTGAAGCTTTCTTT. The rearrangement uses TRBV6-1 and TRBJ1-1, with a possible D match to TRBD1 (5 bases). With 2 bases removed from V and 1 base from J, the gap between germline ends came to 11 bases. Germline V gene sequence: CDR1 MNHNS, CDR2 SASEGT. This CDR3 has 15 residues.

The genes are TRBV9 and TRBJ2-5; D unclear. The germline CDR1 and CDR2 sequences are SGDLS and YYNGEE. The CDR3 is 13 amino acids. Trimming left V 4 bases short and J 4 bases short, with 11 bases between. CDR3 amino acids: CASSQARTETQYF. In DNA, the CDR3 is TGTGCCAGCAGCCAAGCACGGACAGAGACCCAGTACTTC.

The chain links TRBV7-6 to TRBJ2-7; D assignment may be TRBD1 or TRBD2 (5 bases each). V was shortened by 5 bases and J by 3 bases, with 11 bases between the two germline ends. The CDR3 extends over 13 amino acids. Germline V gene sequence: CDR1 SGHVS, CDR2 FNYEAQ. The CDR3: CASSEEDNYEQYF. In nucleotides, the CDR3 is TGTGCCAGCAGCGAGGAGGACAACTACGAGCAGTACTTC.

This clone occurred a few times. V usage is TRBV6-4 and J usage is TRBJ2-6; 8 nucleotides agree with TRBD1. This CDR3 has 16 amino acids. Germline trimming cut 6 bases from V and 0 bases from J; bases unmatched to any gene: 4. Germline CDR1 and CDR2: MRHNA and SNTAGT. CDR3 sequence reads: CASRLTGGSGANVLTF. In DNA form, the CDR3 reads TGTGCCAGCAGGCTAACAGGGGGCTCTGGGGCCAACGTCCTGACTTTC.

The chain uses TRBV4-1 and TRBJ2-2; D might be TRBD1 (5 bases). Per germline, CDR1 MGHRA and CDR2 YSYEKL. V was trimmed by 6 bases and J by 5 bases, leaving 10 bases between them. This CDR3 has 13 amino acids. CDR3 bases: TGCGCCAGCAGGGGGCCAGGGACCGGGGAGCTGTTTTTT. Residues: CASRGPGTGELFF.

Turning to this clone: Other DNA sequences within the sample encode an identical CDR3. V and J are TRBV6-6 and TRBJ2-6; D remains ambiguous. Germline-derived CDR1 and CDR2 are MNHNY and SVGAGI (reference sequence). V was pared by 4 bases and J by 1 base, with 5 bases between. The CDR3 has 14 amino acids. CDR3 bases: TGTGCCAGCAGTTGGGATTCTGGGGCCAACGTCCTGACTTTC. It codes for CASSWDSGANVLTF.

This clone was seen only once. This chain connects TRBV29-1 to TRBJ2-3; either TRBD1 or TRBD2 may supply D (5 bases each). Trimming removed 3 bases at V and 4 bases at J, with 11 bases between. The CDR3 is 13 residues long. The germline V gene encodes CDR1 SQVTM and CDR2 ANQGSEA. In nucleotides, the CDR3 is TGCAGCGTTGACGGGGCCGGGGCAGATACGCAGTATTTT. Translated, it gives CSVDGAGADTQYF.

The chain is built from TRBV6-6 and TRBJ1-2, with no clear D. Germline-derived CDR1 and CDR2 are MNHNY and SVGAGI (reference sequence). The CDR3 covers 12 residues. Trimming shortened V by 6 bases and J by 3 bases, and 8 bases separated the two germline ends. The DNA for the CDR3 is TGTGCCAGCAGACCCGTTTACTATGGCTACACCTTC. It codes for CASRPVYYGYTF.

This chain links TRBV7-2 with TRBJ2-1; no definite D call. The germline V gene encodes CDR1 SGHTA and CDR2 FQGNSA. Trimming pared 2 bases from V and 6 bases from J, leaving 8 bases between. The CDR3 runs to 13 residues. In nucleotides, the CDR3 is TGTGCCAGCAGCTTATCCGGGCTCAATGAGCAGTTCTTC. It translates to CASSLSGLNEQFF. Together with reference TRBV7-2 and TRBJ2-1, the CDR3 gives the full variable domain: GAGVSQSPSNKVTEKGKDVELRCDPISGHTALYWYRQSLGQGLEFLIYFQGNSAPDKSGLPSDRFSAERTGGSVSTLTIQRTQQEDSAVYLCASSLSGLNEQFFGPGTRLTVL.

The rearrangement links TRBV9 to TRBJ1-2, with 8 bases fitting TRBD1. Trimming removed 3 bases from V and 5 bases from J; junction bases left unmatched: 9. The CDR3 spans 15 residues. Germline lookup yields CDR1 SGDLS and CDR2 YYNGEE. DNA of the CDR3: TGTGCCAGCAGCGGATCCCGGGACAGGTGGTATGGCTACACCTTC. It translates to CASSGSRDRWYGYTF.

The chain employs TRBV5-1 and TRBJ2-5; 10 nucleotides line up with TRBD2. The CDR3 loop spans 16 amino acids. The trim removed 0 bases at V and 2 bases at J, leaving 4 bases unmatched. Germline-derived CDR1 and CDR2 are SGHRS and YFSETQ. CDR3 nucleotide sequence: TGCGCCAGCAGCTTGGAACTAGCGGGGCCTCAAGAGACCCAGTACTTC. Translated: CASSLELAGPQETQYF.

This clone showed up just once. This sequence joins TRBV29-1 and TRBJ2-1; D is perhaps TRBD1 (6 bases). Germline values: CDR1 SQVTM, CDR2 ANQGSEA. The CDR3 runs to 12 residues. Trimming took off 4 bases at V and 8 bases at J, with 12 bases between the two ends. The CDR3 loop is CSVGSRGDEQFF. DNA of the CDR3: TGCAGCGTTGGAAGCAGGGGCGATGAGCAGTTCTTC.

Only one count was recorded for this clone. This chain joins TRBV10-3 and TRBJ2-1, with TRBD2 identical over 8 bases. J lost 5 bases, V lost 7 bases, and 4 bases had no gene match. CDR3 length: 13 residues. The germline V gene has CDR1 ENHRY and CDR2 SYGVKD. CDR3 loop: CAITGGENNEQFF. In nucleotides, the CDR3 is TGTGCCATCACCGGGGGGGAAAACAATGAGCAGTTCTTC.

The CDR3 coding sequence is TGTGCTAGTGGTGTAGCGGGGGGGCCGGGTGAGCAGTTCTTC. Its protein product is CASGVAGGPGEQFF. J is TRBJ2-1 and V is TRBV12-5, with 11 bases lining up with TRBD2. The germline V gene has CDR1 LGHNT and CDR2 FRNRAP. The J segment lost 9 bases and the V segment lost 5 bases, leaving 6 bases of the junction unmatched. The CDR3 extends over 14 amino acids.

The chain links TRBV7-6 to TRBJ1-2; the D gene is possibly TRBD1 (5 bases). The V end lost 4 bases, the J end lost 4 bases, and 25 bases lay between the germline ends. The length of the CDR3 is 18 residues. The germline V gene encodes CDR1 SGHVS and CDR2 FNYEAQ. In DNA form, the CDR3 reads TGTGCCAGCAGCTCCAACGAACAGGATGGGATTGGTGGCTATGGCTACACCTTC. Protein sequence: CASSSNEQDGIGGYGYTF.

This sequence joins TRBV6-5 and TRBJ1-5, with a tentative D call TRBD1 (5 bases). Trimming removed 5 bases at V and 1 base at J, with 9 bases between. In germline, CDR1 is MNHEY, CDR2 SVGAGI. The CDR3 is 14 amino acids. The DNA for the CDR3 is TGTGCCAGCAGTGCCGGGGGGAGCAATCAGCCCCAGCATTTT. Translating it yields CASSAGGSNQPQHF.

The chain carries TRBV27 and TRBJ2-4, with TRBD1 matching over 7 bases. The CDR3 consists of 17 residues. Losses at the gene ends were 8 bases for V and 0 bases for J; bases not matched to a gene: 13. In germline, CDR1 is MNHEY, CDR2 SMNVEV (reference sequence). CDR3 nucleotides: TGTGCCAGCGGACGGGTCCTACAGGGGTTAGCCAAAAACATTCAGTACTTC. Its protein product is CASGRVLQGLAKNIQYF.

The J gene is TRBJ2-5, the V gene TRBV19; D perhaps matches TRBD1 (6 bases). Per germline, CDR1 LNHDA and CDR2 SQIVND (reference sequence). The CDR3 totals 13 residues. V lost 5 bases and J lost 5, with 12 bases in between. The CDR3, as DNA: TGTGCCAGTAGTCCCCAGGGGTACGAGACCCAGTACTTC. Encoded protein: CASSPQGYETQYF.

The DNA of the CDR3 is TGTGCCAGCAGCTTAAGGGTAGCGGGGGGATCCACCGGGGAGCTGTTTTTT. It encodes CASSLRVAGGSTGELFF. The genes are TRBV11-2 and TRBJ2-2; 10 nucleotides line up with TRBD2. CDR1 is SGHAT, CDR2 FQNNGV, per germline. With 2 bases clipped from V and 4 bases from J, the junction kept 7 bases outside the gene matches. The CDR3 totals 17 residues.

The V and J genes are TRBV10-1 and TRBJ1-2; perhaps TRBD1 as D (5 bases). Germline-derived CDR1 and CDR2 are WNHNN and SYGVQD (reference sequence). Trimming shortened V by 7 bases and J by 5 bases, and 23 bases separated the two germline ends. This CDR3 has 16 residues. The CDR3 region is CASTPNPKGRTYGYTF. For the CDR3, the DNA is TGCGCCAGCACCCCAAACCCGAAGGGGCGGACGTATGGCTACACCTTC.

The CDR3 is CASSEATSGSNEQFF. The CDR3 bases are TGTGCCAGCAGTGAAGCTACTAGCGGGAGCAATGAGCAGTTCTTC. The chain is built from TRBV6-4 and TRBJ2-1; 11 bases fit TRBD2. Germline CDR1 reads MRHNA; CDR2 reads SNTAGT. V was pared by 3 bases and J by 6 bases, with 4 bases of the junction left unmatched. The CDR3 is 15 amino acids.

This chain's CDR3 is CASSPSRGAGELFF. The CDR3 bases are TGTGCCAGCAGTCCCTCCCGGGGGGCCGGGGAGCTGTTTTTT. This chain links TRBV27 with TRBJ2-2, with 7 bases aligning to TRBD2. There are 14 residues in the CDR3. Germline CDR1 is MNHEY and CDR2 is SMNVEV (reference sequence). The V segment lost 5 bases and the J segment 6 bases; nucleotides outside the gene matches: 6.

This clone was seen only once. The CDR3 sequence: CASRSTSGRGNEQFF. The CDR3 nucleotides read TGTGCCAGCAGATCAACTAGCGGGAGGGGCAATGAGCAGTTCTTC. The chain joins TRBV7-2 to TRBJ2-1, with TRBD2 identical over 13 bases. The CDR3 consists of 15 residues. Germline CDR1 SGHTA, CDR2 FQGNSA. J lost 6 bases, V lost 6 bases, and 5 bases had no gene match.

This clone turned up a few times. V usage is TRBV29-1 and J usage is TRBJ1-1; D gene ambiguous. The V gene's germline CDR1 is SQVTM and CDR2 ANQGSEA. V lost 0 bases to trimming and J lost 2 bases, with 1 base between them. This CDR3 spans 11 amino acids. DNA for the CDR3: TGCAGCGTTGAAGATAACACTGAAGCTTTCTTT. Encoded protein: CSVEDNTEAFF.